The clone carrying this TCR beta chain was observed a handful of times. Its target is not known. The data stem from a study of cytotoxic CD8 clonotypes in ibrutinib-treated CLL. Germline-derived CDR1 and CDR2 are SGHTA and FQGNSA. Losses at the gene ends were 5 bases for V and 0 bases for J; bases not matched to a gene: 1. This CDR3 has 14 amino acids. Method: immunoSEQ multiplex PCR; TCRdb's copy keeps in-frame clones and lacks some. Seen here are about 300,000 clones, 67% observed once, and the top ten hold about 5.9%. Points from the study as a whole: The clonality went up when patients responded to ibrutinib and dropped back toward baseline at progression. Different sampling times were used for sustained-remission and progressing patients.

The source of this sequence is a human donor with chronic lymphocytic leukemia. The gene calls are TRBV7-2 and TRBJ2-7; 10 nucleotides match TRBD2. Sequenced material: PBMCs, taken after 36 months of ibrutinib treatment. CDR3 DNA: TGTGCCAGCAGCCCTAGCGGGAGCTCCTACGAGCAGTACTTC. Translation: CASSPSGSSYEQYF.